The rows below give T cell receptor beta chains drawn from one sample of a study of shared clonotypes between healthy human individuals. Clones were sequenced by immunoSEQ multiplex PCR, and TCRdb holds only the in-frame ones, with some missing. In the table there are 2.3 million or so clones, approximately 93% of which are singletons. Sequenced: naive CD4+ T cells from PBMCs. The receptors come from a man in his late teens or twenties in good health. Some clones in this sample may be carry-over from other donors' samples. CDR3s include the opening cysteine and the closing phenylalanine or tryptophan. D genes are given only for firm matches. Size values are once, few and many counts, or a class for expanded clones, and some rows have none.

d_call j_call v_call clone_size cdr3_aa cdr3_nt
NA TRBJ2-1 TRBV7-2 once CASSPQAANEQFF TGTGCCAGCAGCCCTCAAGCGGCCAATGAGCAGTTCTTC
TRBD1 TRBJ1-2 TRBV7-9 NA CASSIGTAYGYTF TGTGCCAGCAGCATAGGGACAGCCTATGGCTACACCTTC
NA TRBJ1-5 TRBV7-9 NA CASSFSETSNQPQHF TGTGCCAGCAGCTTCTCAGAAACCAGCAATCAGCCCCAGCATTTT
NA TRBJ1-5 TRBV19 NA CASSLGPNQPQHF TGTGCCAGTAGTTTAGGCCCCAATCAGCCCCAGCATTTT
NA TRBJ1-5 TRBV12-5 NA CASGSPPVCHQPQHF TGTGCTAGTGGTTCGCCCCCGGTTTGTCATCAGCCCCAGCATTTT
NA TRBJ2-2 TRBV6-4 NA CASSDSSMSSNTGELFF TGTGCCAGCAGTGACTCGAGTATGTCTTCCAACACCGGGGAGCTGTTTTTT
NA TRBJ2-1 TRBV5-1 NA CASSFTGEQFF TGCGCCAGCAGCTTTACGGGGGAGCAGTTCTTC
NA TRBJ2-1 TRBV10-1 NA CASSPTGANNEQFF TGCGCCAGCAGCCCCACCGGGGCCAACAATGAGCAGTTCTTC
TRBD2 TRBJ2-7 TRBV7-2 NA CASSLVLREGSYEQYF TGTGCCAGCAGCTTAGTCCTCCGGGAGGGTTCCTACGAGCAGTACTTC
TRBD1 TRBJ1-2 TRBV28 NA CASTRGGQGYVYGYTF TGTGCCAGCACCCGGGGGGGACAGGGGTATGTCTATGGCTACACCTTC
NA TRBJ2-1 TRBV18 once CASSQLSSYNEQFF TGTGCCAGCTCACAGTTATCCTCCTACAATGAGCAGTTCTTC
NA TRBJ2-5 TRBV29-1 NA CSVRQAPETQYF TGCAGCGTTCGGCAGGCACCAGAGACCCAGTACTTC
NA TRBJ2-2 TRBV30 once CAWSLRDTLFF TGTGCCTGGAGTCTCCGGGACACGCTGTTTTTT
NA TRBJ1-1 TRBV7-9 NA CASSFPNTEAFF TGTGCCAGCAGCTTCCCAAACACTGAAGCTTTCTTT
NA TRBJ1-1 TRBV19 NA CASQQGYTEAFF TGTGCCAGTCAGCAGGGGTACACTGAAGCTTTCTTT
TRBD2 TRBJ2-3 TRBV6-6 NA CATSDRGRGTDTQYF TGTGCCACTTCCGACCGCGGGAGGGGGACAGATACGCAGTATTTT
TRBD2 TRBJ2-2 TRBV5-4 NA CASSSASGNTGELFF TGTGCCAGCAGCTCTGCTAGCGGCAACACCGGGGAGCTGTTTTTT
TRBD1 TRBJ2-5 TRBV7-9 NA CASSLGQAERETQYF TGTGCCAGCAGCCTCGGACAGGCGGAGAGGGAGACCCAGTACTTC
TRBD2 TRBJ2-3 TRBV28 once CASSRGTSGFTDTQYF TGTGCCAGCAGCCGCGGGACTAGCGGGTTCACAGATACGCAGTATTTT
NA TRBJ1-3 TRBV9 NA CASSVVAAVSGNTIYF TGTGCCAGCAGCGTAGTCGCGGCTGTCTCTGGAAACACCATATATTTT
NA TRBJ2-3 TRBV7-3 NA CASSLRLDTQYF TGTGCCAGCAGCTTAAGGTTGGATACGCAGTATTTT
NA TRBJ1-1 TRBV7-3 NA CASSPGTQTEAFF TGTGCCAGCAGCCCAGGGACACAAACTGAAGCTTTCTTT
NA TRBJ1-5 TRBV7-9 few CASSPDGKTAGQHF TGTGCCAGCAGCCCGGACGGGAAGACAGCGGGACAGCATTTT
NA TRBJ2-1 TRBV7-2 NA CASSLGLLSSYNEQFF TGTGCCAGCAGCTTAGGACTACTCAGCTCCTACAATGAGCAGTTCTTC
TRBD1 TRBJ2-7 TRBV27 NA CASRSGTVLYEQYF TGTGCCAGCAGGTCCGGGACAGTCCTCTACGAGCAGTACTTC
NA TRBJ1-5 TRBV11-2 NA CASSPTGSNQPQHF TGTGCCAGCAGCCCAACAGGTAGCAATCAGCCCCAGCATTTT
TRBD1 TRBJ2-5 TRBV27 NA CASSRAGGQTQYF TGTGCCAGCAGTCGGGCAGGGGGCCAGACCCAGTACTTC
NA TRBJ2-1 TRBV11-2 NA CASSLEYREQFF TGTGCCAGCAGCTTAGAGTACAGGGAGCAGTTCTTC
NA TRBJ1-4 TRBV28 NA CASSLWPGGNEKLFF TGTGCCAGCAGTTTATGGCCTGGGGGGAATGAAAAACTGTTTTTT
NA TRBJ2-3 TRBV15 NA CATSRGSRGGEDTQYF TGTGCCACCAGCAGAGGCTCCAGGGGGGGAGAAGATACGCAGTATTTT
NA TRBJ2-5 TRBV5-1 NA CASSLGGERGETQYF TGCGCCAGCAGCTTGGGGGGCGAGAGGGGAGAGACCCAGTACTTC
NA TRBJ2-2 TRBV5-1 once CASSTTVENTGELFF TGCGCCAGCAGCACGACCGTTGAGAACACCGGGGAGCTGTTTTTT
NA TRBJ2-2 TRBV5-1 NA CASSSPGRTTGELFF TGCGCCAGCAGCTCTCCGGGACGGACCACCGGGGAGCTGTTTTTT
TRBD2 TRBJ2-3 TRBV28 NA CASRELAGVADTQYF TGTGCCAGCAGGGAACTAGCGGGAGTCGCAGATACGCAGTATTTT
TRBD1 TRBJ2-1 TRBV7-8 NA CASSFSTGVWNEQFF TGTGCCAGCAGCTTTTCAACAGGGGTTTGGAATGAGCAGTTCTTC
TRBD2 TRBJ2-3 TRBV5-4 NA CASSLTSGDTDTQYF TGTGCCAGCAGCTTAACTAGCGGGGACACAGATACGCAGTATTTT
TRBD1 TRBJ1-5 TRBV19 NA CASRDGQGRNQPQHF TGTGCCAGTAGGGACGGACAGGGCCGCAATCAGCCCCAGCATTTT
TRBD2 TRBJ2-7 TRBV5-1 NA CASSPALGLASENYEQYF TGCGCCAGCAGCCCGGCTTTGGGACTAGCGAGCGAAAACTACGAGCAGTACTTC
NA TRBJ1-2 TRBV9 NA CASSVTWGPDYGYTF TGTGCCAGCAGCGTAACCTGGGGCCCTGATTATGGCTACACCTTC
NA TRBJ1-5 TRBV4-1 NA CASSRPGAAQPQHF TGCGCCAGCAGCCGCCCCGGGGCAGCTCAGCCCCAGCATTTT
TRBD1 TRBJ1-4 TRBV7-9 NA CASSFGTGGRLVPGKLFF TGTGCCAGCAGCTTCGGGACAGGGGGCCGCCTGGTCCCAGGAAAACTGTTTTTT
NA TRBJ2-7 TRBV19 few CASSQGGAAYEQYF TGTGCCAGTAGTCAAGGAGGCGCCGCCTACGAGCAGTACTTC
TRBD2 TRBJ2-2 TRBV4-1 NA CASSVLAGNTGELFF TGCGCCAGCAGCGTCCTAGCGGGAAACACCGGGGAGCTGTTTTTT